The present entry profiles one TCR beta chain with its context. The data were obtained in a study of T cell changes during pregnancy in multiple sclerosis. Repertoires were generated with immunoSEQ multiplex PCR, while TCRdb's copy carries only in-frame clones and drops some. This table holds 56,000 or so clones, about 92% found once. This CDR3 region has 15 residues. J was trimmed by 4 bases and V by 4 bases; bases with no gene match: 3. The germline gives CDR1 SGHRS, CDR2 YFSETQ. The rearrangement joins TRBV5-1 to TRBJ2-1, with 12 bases aligning to TRBD2. This sample comprised CD4+ T cells from peripheral blood mononuclear cells, obtained in the third trimester of pregnancy. The clonotype was recovered from a female donor with multiple sclerosis, enrolled in a pregnancy study. The CDR3 nucleotides are TGCGCCAGCAGCGAGGGGACTAGCGGGTACAATGAGCAGTTCTTC. Translated: CASSEGTSGYNEQFF.